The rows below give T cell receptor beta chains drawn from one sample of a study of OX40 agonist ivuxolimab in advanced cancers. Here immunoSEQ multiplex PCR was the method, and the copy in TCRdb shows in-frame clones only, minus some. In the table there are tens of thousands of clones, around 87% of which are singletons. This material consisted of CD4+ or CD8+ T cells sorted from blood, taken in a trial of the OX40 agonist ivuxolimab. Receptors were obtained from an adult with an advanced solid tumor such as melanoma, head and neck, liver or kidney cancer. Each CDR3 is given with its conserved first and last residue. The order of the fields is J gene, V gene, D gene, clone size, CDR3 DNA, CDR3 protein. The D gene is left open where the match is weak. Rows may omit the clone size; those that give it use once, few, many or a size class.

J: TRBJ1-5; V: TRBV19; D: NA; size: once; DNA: TGTGCCAGTGCCCACAGGGTCGGCAATCAGCCCCAGCATTTT; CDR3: CASAHRVGNQPQHF
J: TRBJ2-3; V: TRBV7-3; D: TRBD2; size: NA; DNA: TGTGCCAGCAGCCCGGGACTAGCGGGCCTGCAATATTTT; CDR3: CASSPGLAGLQYF
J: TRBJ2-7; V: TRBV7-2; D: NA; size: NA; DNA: TGTGCCAGCAGCGTTGACTCGTACGAGCAGTACTTC; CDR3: CASSVDSYEQYF
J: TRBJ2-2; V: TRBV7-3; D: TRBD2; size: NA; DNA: TGTGCCAGCAGCCCACTGACTAGCGGGGGCACCACCGGGGAGCTGTTTTTT; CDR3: CASSPLTSGGTTGELFF
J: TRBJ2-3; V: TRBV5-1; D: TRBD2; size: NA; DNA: TGCGCCAGCACGGGCGGGGGGCGCACAGATACGCAGTATTTT; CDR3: CASTGGGRTDTQYF
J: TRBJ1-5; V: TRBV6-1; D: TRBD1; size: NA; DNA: TGTGCCAGCACTAGACAGGGCCAGCCCCAGCATTTT; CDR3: CASTRQGQPQHF
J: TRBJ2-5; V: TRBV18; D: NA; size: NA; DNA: TGTGCCAGCTCACCTGCGTCGGAGACCCAGTACTTC; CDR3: CASSPASETQYF
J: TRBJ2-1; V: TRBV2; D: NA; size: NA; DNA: TGTGCCAGCAGTGAAGCGACTGAGCAGTTCTTC; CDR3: CASSEATEQFF
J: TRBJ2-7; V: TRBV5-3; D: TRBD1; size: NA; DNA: TGTGTCGCAGGGGGCTACGAGCAGTACTTC; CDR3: CVAGGYEQYF
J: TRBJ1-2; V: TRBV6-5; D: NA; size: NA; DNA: TGTGCCAGCAGCCGACAGCCCAACTATGGCTACACCTTC; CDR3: CASSRQPNYGYTF
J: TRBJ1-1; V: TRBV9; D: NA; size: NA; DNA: TGTGCCAGCAGCCGAACGGCCTACACTGAAGCTTTCTTT; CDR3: CASSRTAYTEAFF
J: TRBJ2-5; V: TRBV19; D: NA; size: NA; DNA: TGTGCCAGTAGTAAGGGGGAGTTAGAGACCCAGTACTTC; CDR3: CASSKGELETQYF
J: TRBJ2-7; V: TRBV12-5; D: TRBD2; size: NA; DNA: TGTGCTAGTGGTTTGGAGCTAGCGGTCCACGAGCAGTACTTC; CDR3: CASGLELAVHEQYF
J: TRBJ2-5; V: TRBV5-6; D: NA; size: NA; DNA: TGTGCCAGCAGCTTTTCGCAGACCCAGTACTTC; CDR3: CASSFSQTQYF
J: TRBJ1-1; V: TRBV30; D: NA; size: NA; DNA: TGTGCCTCTCGGTGGGGCGGGACTGAAGCTTTCTTT; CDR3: CASRWGGTEAFF
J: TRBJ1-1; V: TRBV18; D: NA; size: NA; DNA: TGTGCCAGCTCACCATACGCAGGGGTTATGACTGAAGCTTTCTTT; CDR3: CASSPYAGVMTEAFF
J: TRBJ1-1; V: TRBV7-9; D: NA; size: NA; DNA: TGTGCCAGCAGCTTATCAGGGTTGAACACTGAAGCTTTCTTT; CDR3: CASSLSGLNTEAFF
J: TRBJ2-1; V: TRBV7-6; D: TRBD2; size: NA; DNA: TGTGCCAGCAGCTCTCTTGGGACTAGCGGCTACAATGAGCAGTTCTTC; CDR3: CASSSLGTSGYNEQFF
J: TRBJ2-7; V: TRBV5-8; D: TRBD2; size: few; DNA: TGTGCCAGCAGCTTGGGGACTAGCGGGAGGATAGGCTACGAGCAGTACTTC; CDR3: CASSLGTSGRIGYEQYF
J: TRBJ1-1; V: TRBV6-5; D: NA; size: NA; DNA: TGTGCCAGCAGTTACAGGGTGAACACTGAAGCTTTCTTT; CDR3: CASSYRVNTEAFF
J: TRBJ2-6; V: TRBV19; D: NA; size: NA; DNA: TGTGCCAGTAGTACACAGGGCTCTGGGGCCAACGTCCTGACTTTC; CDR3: CASSTQGSGANVLTF
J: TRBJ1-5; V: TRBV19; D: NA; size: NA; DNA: TGTGCCAGTAGTCGACGGGAAGATCAGCCCCAGCATTTT; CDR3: CASSRREDQPQHF
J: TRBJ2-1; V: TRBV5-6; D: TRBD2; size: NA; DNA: TGTGCCAGCAGCTTGGTAGTAGCGGGAACATACAATGAGCAGTTCTTC; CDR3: CASSLVVAGTYNEQFF
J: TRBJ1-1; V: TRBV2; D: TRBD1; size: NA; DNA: TGTGCCAGCAGGGGACAGGGGATGAACACTGAAGCTTTCTTT; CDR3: CASRGQGMNTEAFF
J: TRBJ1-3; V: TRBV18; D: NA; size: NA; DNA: TGTGCCAGCTCACCACCGCATGGTGGGGATGGAAACACCATATATTTT; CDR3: CASSPPHGGDGNTIYF
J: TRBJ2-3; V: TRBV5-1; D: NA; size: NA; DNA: TGCGCCAGCAGCTTGGTACAGAGCACAGATACGCAGTATTTT; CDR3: CASSLVQSTDTQYF
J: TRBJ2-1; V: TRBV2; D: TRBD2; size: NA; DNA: TGTGCCAGTGTTCCTAGCGGGGAATACAAGCAGTTCTTC; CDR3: CASVPSGEYKQFF
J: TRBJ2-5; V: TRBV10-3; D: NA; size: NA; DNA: TGTGCCACAAGGAAAGGGGAAGAGACCCAGTACTTC; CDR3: CATRKGEETQYF
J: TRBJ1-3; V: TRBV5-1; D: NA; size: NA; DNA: TGCGCCAGCAGCTTGGCCGGGGGGTTCAATTCGGGAAACACCATATATTTT; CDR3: CASSLAGGFNSGNTIYF
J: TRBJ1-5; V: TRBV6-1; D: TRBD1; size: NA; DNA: TGTGCCAGCAGTGCCGGGACAGGGCTTATTCAGCCCCAGCATTTT; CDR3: CASSAGTGLIQPQHF
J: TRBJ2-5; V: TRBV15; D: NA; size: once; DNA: TGTGCCACCAGCAGAGATGGCGGTAGACTAAAACAAGAGACCCAGTACTTC; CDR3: CATSRDGGRLKQETQYF
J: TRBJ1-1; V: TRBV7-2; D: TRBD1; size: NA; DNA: TGTGCCAGCAGCCGTTTTCCGGGACAGGGGCCCACTGAAGCTTTCTTT; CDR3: CASSRFPGQGPTEAFF
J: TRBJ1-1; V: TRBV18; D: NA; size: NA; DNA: TGTGCCAGCTCACCCCAGGGAATCGCGATCACTGAAGCTTTCTTT; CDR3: CASSPQGIAITEAFF
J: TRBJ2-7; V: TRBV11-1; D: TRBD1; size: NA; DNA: TGTGCCAGCAGCCCTGGGACAGGGGGTGTAGGCGAGCAGTACTTC; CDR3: CASSPGTGGVGEQYF
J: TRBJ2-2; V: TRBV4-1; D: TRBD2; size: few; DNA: TGCGCCAGCAGCCCCTACCCGACTAGCGTCGATTCGAACACCGGGGAGCTGTTTTTT; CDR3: CASSPYPTSVDSNTGELFF
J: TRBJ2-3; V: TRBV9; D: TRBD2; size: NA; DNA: TGTGCCAGCAGCGTAGACCTAGCGGGGGCTACGCAGTATTTT; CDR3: CASSVDLAGATQYF
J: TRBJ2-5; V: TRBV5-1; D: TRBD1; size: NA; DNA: TGCGCCAGCAGCTCCCGGGACAGGGGTCGTCAAGAGACCCAGTACTTC; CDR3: CASSSRDRGRQETQYF
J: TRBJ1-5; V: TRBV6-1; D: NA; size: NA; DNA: TGTGCCAGCAGTGAAAGTTCAGCCGGAGGTCAGCCCCAGCATTTT; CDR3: CASSESSAGGQPQHF
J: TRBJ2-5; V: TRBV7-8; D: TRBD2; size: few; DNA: TGTGCCAGCAGCTCCAGGACTAGTCTTGTGACCCAGTACTTC; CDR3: CASSSRTSLVTQYF
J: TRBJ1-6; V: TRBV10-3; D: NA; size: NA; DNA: TGTGCCATCAGTGATGGCACCTTTTCACCCCTCCACTTT; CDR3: CAISDGTFSPLHF
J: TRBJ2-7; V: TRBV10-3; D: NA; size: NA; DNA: TGTGCCATCAGTGAGCGGGAAGACAGCACCTACGAGCAGTACTTC; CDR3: CAISEREDSTYEQYF
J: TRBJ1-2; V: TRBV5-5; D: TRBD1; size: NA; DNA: TGTGCCAGCAGCTTACAACAGGGGGCTTTCTATGGCTACACCTTC; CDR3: CASSLQQGAFYGYTF
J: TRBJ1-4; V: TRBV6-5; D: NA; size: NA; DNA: TGTGCCAGCAGTAACGCAGGGGCATATGAAAAACTGTTTTTT; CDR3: CASSNAGAYEKLFF
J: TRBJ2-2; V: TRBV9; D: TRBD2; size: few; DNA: TGTGCCAGCAGCGTAGGGACTAGCGGGGGGGCCGGGGAGCTGTTTTTT; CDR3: CASSVGTSGGAGELFF
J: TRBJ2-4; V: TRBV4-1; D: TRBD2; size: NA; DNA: TGCGCCAGCAGCCAAGAAAGGCGGACTAGCGGTGCCAAAAACATTCAGTACTTC; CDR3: CASSQERRTSGAKNIQYF
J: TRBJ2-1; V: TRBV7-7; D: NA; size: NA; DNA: TGTGCCAGCAGCTTAGTACAGGGAGGGGACAATGAGCAGTTCTTC; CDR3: CASSLVQGGDNEQFF
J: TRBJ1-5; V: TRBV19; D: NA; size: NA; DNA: TGTGCCAGTAGTATTGCCGCGGCAGATCCTAGCAATCAGCCCCAGCATTTT; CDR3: CASSIAAADPSNQPQHF
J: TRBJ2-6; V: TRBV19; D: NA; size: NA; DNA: TGTGCCAGTATTCAACAAGGTTCAGGGGGGACCTACTCTGGGGCCAACGTCCTGACTTTC; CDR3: CASIQQGSGGTYSGANVLTF
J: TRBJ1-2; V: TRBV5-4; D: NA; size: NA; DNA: TGTGCCAGCAGCTTTACGACAGGTGACTATGGCTACACCTTC; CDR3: CASSFTTGDYGYTF
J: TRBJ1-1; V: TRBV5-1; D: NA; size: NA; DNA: TGCGCCAGCAGCCGGGAGGGGGGATCGACTGAAGCTTTCTTT; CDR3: CASSREGGSTEAFF